The text below deals with one TCR beta chain. No cognate antigen has been identified for it. Base qualities are not recorded, but no much larger clone differs from it by a single base. The data derive from a study of OX40 agonist ivuxolimab in advanced cancers. For the study in its entirety: Ivuxolimab, which targeted the costimulatory receptor OX40 (CD134), was an agonistic, fully human IgG2 monoclonal antibody. Intravenous ivuxolimab was administered to patients every 2 weeks at six dose levels: 0.01, 0.1, 0.3, 1.5, 3 and 10 mg/kg. Among the 52 dose-escalation patients, some 19 had hepatocellular carcinoma, 15 or so melanoma, 9 renal cell carcinoma and 9 head and neck cancer. The dose-escalation cohort was about 86% male with a mean age of approximately 59 years, ranging from 23 to 79. Prior anti-PD-1, anti-PD-L1 or anti-CTLA-4 therapy was permitted, and roughly two fifths of dose-escalation patients had received checkpoint inhibitors. Three dose-escalation patients achieved partial responses, one with hepatocellular carcinoma and two with cutaneous melanoma. The point of sequencing TCRbeta in the periphery was to test whether ivuxolimab changed TCR sequence diversity and drove clonal T-cell expansion. The monotherapy dose-escalation portion (N = 52 patients) of the phase I ivuxolimab trial is reported in the paper.

The trial excluded patients who had a history of autoimmune disease or were on systemic immunosuppression. Peripheral blood for TCR sequencing was drawn from every dose cohort at baseline, at cycle 4 day 1 and at cycle 7 day 1. Samples were obtained from an open-label, multicenter, first-in-human phase I dose-escalation trial of ivuxolimab. Adults with locally advanced or metastatic melanoma, renal cell, hepatocellular, or head and neck squamous cell carcinoma were enrolled in the trial. CD4+ and CD8+ T cells were sorted separately from peripheral blood before TCR sequencing. To sequence the TCRbeta CDR3 region, genomic DNA was isolated from the sorted cells. The immunoSEQ Assay was used to sequence the TCRbeta CDR3 regions. Here the immuneACCESS table is served through TCRdb, limited to in-frame sequences with V and J called. Missing clones are a known gap in these copies; in checked studies unresolved V genes cover under half, and the rest lacks a known reason. The sample records about 93,000 clones, 91% of which are singletons. Roughly 2.6% of the sample is held by the ten biggest clonotypes.

V is trimmed back by 6 bases and J by 6 bases, and the junction contains 8 bases that no gene match accounts for. The CDR3 numbers 13 residues from cysteine through phenylalanine. Of the read, only the CDR3 DNA is kept; its 39 bases are in frame from base 1. CDR1 and CDR2, looked up from the germline V gene, are ENHRY and SYGVKD. Study-wide findings and limitations: In the 0.1-3.0 mg/kg groups, partial responders were among the patients with the lowest normalized peripheral clonal expansion, particularly in CD8+ T cells. Low levels of normalized T-cell clonal expansion were also shown by some nonresponding patients. The antigen specificity of the peripheral T cells that underwent clonal expansion was not determined. After ivuxolimab, expanded clones were on average more numerous among CD8+ T cells than among CD4+ T cells. At doses of 0.1 to 3.0 mg/kg, clonal expansion of both CD4+ and CD8+ T cells in blood was seen between baseline and week 6.

The starting material was CD4+ or CD8+ T cells sorted from blood, obtained in a trial of the OX40 agonist ivuxolimab. The chain employs TRBV10-3 and TRBJ2-7, and 7 bases in between align with TRBD1. The sequence derives from an adult with an advanced solid tumor such as melanoma, head and neck, liver or kidney cancer. The nucleotide sequence reads as follows: TGTGCCATCAGGGGACAGATAGCATCCGAGCAGTACTTC. Its product reads: CAIRGQIASEQYF.